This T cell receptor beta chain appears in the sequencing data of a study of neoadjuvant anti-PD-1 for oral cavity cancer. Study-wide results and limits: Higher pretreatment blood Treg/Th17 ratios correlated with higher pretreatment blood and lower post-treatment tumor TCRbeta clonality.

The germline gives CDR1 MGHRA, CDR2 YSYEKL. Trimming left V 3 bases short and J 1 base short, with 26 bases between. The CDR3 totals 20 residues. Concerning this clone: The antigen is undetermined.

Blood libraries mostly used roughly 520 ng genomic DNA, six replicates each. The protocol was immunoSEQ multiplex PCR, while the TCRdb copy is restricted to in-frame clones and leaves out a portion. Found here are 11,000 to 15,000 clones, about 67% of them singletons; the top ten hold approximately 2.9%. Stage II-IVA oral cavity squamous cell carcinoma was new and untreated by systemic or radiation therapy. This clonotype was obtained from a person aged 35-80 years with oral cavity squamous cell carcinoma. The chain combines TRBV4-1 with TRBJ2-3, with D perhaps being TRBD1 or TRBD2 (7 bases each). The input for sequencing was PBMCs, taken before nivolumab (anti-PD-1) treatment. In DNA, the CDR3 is TGCGCCAGCAGCCAGATGGGCCTCGGTGGGAGGGGGCCACGCACAGATACGCAGTATTTT. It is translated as CASSQMGLGGRGPRTDTQYF.